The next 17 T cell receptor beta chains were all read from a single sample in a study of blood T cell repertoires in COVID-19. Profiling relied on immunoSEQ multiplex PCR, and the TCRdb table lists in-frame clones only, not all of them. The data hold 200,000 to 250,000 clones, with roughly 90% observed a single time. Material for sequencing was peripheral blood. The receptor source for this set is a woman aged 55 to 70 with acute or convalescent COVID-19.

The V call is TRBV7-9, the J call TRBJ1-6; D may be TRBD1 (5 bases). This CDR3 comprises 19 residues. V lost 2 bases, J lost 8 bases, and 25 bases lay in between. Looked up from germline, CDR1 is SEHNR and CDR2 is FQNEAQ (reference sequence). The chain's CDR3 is CASSLLRGTGRAHDSPLHF. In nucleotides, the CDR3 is TGTGCCAGCAGCTTACTACGCGGGACGGGGAGGGCCCACGATTCACCCCTCCACTTT.

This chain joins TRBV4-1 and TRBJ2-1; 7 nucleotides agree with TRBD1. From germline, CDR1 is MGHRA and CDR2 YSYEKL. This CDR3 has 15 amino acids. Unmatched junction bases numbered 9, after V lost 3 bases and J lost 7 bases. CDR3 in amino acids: CASSHSRQGRNEQFF. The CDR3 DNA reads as TGCGCCAGCAGCCATTCGAGACAGGGACGGAATGAGCAGTTCTTC.

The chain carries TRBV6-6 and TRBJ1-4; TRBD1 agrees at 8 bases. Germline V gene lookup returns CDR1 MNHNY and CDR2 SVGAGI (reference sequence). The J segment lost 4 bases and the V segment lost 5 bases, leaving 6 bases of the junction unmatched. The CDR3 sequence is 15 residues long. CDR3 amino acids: CASSMDRAFNEKLFF. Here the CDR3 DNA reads TGTGCCAGCAGTATGGACAGGGCCTTTAATGAAAAACTGTTTTTT.

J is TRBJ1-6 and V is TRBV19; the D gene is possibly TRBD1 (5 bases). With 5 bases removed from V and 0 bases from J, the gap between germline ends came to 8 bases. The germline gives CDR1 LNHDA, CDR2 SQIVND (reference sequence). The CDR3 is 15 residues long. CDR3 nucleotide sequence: TGTGCCAGTAGTCGACAGAGCTCCTATAATTCACCCCTCCACTTT. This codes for CASSRQSSYNSPLHF.

This chain's CDR3 is CASSLGGEAFF. The CDR3 nucleotides read TGTGCCAGCAGCTTGGGAGGTGAAGCTTTCTTT. V is TRBV5-6 and J is TRBJ1-1; no firm D call. This CDR3 region has 11 residues. Trimming took 0 bases from V and 7 from J, leaving 4 bases between them. The V gene's germline CDR1 is SGHDT and CDR2 YYEEEE.

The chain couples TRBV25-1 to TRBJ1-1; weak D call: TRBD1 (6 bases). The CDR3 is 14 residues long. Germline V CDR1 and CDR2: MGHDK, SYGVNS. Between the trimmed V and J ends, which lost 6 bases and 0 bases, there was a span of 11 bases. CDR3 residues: CASSFGTLNTEAFF. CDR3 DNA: TGTGCCAGCAGCTTCGGGACACTGAACACTGAAGCTTTCTTT.

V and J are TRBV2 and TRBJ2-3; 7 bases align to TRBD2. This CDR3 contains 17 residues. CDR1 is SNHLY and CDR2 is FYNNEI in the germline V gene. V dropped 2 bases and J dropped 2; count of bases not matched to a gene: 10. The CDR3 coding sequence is TGTGCCAGCAGTGAATCAGCGCTAGCGGAAAACACAGATACGCAGTATTTT. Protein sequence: CASSESALAENTDTQYF.

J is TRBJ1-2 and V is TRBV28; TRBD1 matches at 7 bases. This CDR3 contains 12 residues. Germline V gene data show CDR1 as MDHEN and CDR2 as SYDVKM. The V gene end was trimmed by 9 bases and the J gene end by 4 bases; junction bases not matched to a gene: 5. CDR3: CASGTVVYGYTF. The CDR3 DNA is TGTGCCAGTGGGACAGTCGTCTATGGCTACACCTTC.

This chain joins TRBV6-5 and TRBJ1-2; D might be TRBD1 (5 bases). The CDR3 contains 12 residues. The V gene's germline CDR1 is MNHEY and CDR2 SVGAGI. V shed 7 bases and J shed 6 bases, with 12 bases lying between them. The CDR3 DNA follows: TGTGCCAGCATGCAAGGGGCAGATGGCTACACCTTC. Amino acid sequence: CASMQGADGYTF.

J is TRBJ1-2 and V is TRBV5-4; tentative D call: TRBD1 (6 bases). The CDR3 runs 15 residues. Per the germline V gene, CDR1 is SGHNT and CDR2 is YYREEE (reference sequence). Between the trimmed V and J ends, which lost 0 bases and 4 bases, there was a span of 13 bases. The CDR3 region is CASSLAGGAGYGYTF. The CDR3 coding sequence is TGTGCCAGCAGCTTGGCGGGGGGCGCTGGCTATGGCTACACCTTC.

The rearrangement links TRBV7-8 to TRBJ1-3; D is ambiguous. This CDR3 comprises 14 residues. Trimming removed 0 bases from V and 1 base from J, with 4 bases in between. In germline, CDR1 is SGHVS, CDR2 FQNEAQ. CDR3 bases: TGTGCCAGCAGCTTAGCCTTGTCTGGAAACACCATATATTTT. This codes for CASSLALSGNTIYF.

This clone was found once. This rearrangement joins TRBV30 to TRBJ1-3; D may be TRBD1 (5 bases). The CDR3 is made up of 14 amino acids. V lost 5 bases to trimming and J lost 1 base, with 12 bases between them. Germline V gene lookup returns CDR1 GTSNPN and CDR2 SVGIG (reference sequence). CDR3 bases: TGTGCCTGGGAAAGAGGGACTTCTGGAAACACCATATATTTT. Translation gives CAWERGTSGNTIYF.

CDR3 in DNA: TGCGCCAGCAGCTTATTCAGGGGGCCCTTTAACTACGAGCAGTACTTC. As protein: CASSLFRGPFNYEQYF. The rearrangement uses TRBV5-1 and TRBJ2-7; 8 bases are a match to TRBD1. The CDR3 totals 16 residues. Germline CDR1 reads SGHRS; CDR2 reads YFSETQ. Germline trimming cut 2 bases from V and 3 bases from J; bases unmatched to any gene: 10.

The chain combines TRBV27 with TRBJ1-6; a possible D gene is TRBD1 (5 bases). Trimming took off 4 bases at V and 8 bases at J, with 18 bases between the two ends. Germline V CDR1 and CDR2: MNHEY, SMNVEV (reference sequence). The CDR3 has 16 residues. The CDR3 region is CASSYLGKGDYSPLHF. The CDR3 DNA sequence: TGTGCCAGCAGTTATCTAGGAAAAGGGGATTATTCACCCCTCCACTTT.

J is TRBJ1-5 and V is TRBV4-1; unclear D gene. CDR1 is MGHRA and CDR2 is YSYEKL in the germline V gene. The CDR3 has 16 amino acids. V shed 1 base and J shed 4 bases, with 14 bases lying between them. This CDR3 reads CASSQGNTVRNQPQHF. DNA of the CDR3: TGCGCCAGCAGCCAAGGAAATACCGTTCGGAATCAGCCCCAGCATTTT.

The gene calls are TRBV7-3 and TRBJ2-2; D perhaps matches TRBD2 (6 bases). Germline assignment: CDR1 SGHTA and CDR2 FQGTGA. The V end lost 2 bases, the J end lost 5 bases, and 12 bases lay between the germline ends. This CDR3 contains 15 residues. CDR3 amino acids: CASSLELARTGELFF. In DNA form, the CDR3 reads TGTGCCAGCAGCTTAGAGCTAGCGCGGACCGGGGAGCTGTTTTTT.

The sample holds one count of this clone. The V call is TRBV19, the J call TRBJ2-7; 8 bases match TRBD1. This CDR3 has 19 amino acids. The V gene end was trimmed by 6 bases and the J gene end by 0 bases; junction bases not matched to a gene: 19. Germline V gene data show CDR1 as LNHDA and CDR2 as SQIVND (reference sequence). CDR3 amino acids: CASSETGAPGEIYSYEQYF. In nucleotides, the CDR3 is TGTGCCAGTAGCGAGACAGGGGCTCCGGGTGAGATTTACTCCTACGAGCAGTACTTC. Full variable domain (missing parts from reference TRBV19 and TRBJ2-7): DGGITQSPKYLFRKEGQNVTLSCEQNLNHDAMYWYRQDPGQGLRLIYYSQIVNDFQKGDIAEGYSVSREKKESFPLTVTSAQKNPTAFYLCASSETGAPGEIYSYEQYFGPGTRLTVT.